Listed below are T cell receptor beta chains from one sample, sequenced in a study of T cell changes during pregnancy in multiple sclerosis. Clones were sequenced by immunoSEQ multiplex PCR, and TCRdb holds only the in-frame ones, with some missing. The sample shows some 57,000 clones, 75% to 90% of them seen only once. The sample was peripheral blood, taken in the first trimester of pregnancy. Receptors originate from a female donor in good health, enrolled as a control in a pregnancy study. CDR3s include the opening cysteine and the closing phenylalanine or tryptophan. Fields, in order: D gene, V gene, clone size, J gene, CDR3 protein, CDR3 DNA. A D gene is named only where the DNA matches it firmly. Clone size is not always given. Where it is, it says once, few, many or a class for expanded clones.

NA	TRBV7-9	NA	TRBJ1-4	CASSSTASNEKLFF	TGTGCCAGCAGCTCGACAGCCTCTAATGAAAAACTGTTTTTT
NA	TRBV2	NA	TRBJ2-5	CASSGADYQETQYF	TGTGCCAGCAGTGGAGCGGACTACCAAGAGACCCAGTACTTC
TRBD2	TRBV5-4	NA	TRBJ2-2	CASSSRLAGDTGELFF	TGTGCCAGCAGCTCTCGACTAGCGGGGGACACCGGGGAGCTGTTTTTT
TRBD1	TRBV7-3	NA	TRBJ2-1	CASSPGTGFYNEQFF	TGTGCCAGCAGCCCGGGGACAGGTTTTTACAATGAGCAGTTCTTC
TRBD2	TRBV7-6	NA	TRBJ2-5	CASSPRLAEKYQETQYF	TGTGCCAGCAGCCCGCGGCTAGCGGAGAAGTACCAAGAGACCCAGTACTTC
TRBD1	TRBV7-9	once	TRBJ1-5	CASSLSGTVLQPQHF	TGTGCCAGCAGCTTATCCGGGACAGTGTTACAGCCCCAGCATTTT
NA	TRBV9	NA	TRBJ2-3	CASGDTSTDTQYF	TGTGCCAGCGGGGACACAAGCACAGATACGCAGTATTTT
NA	TRBV29-1	NA	TRBJ1-1	CSVGANTEAFF	TGCAGCGTTGGAGCAAACACTGAAGCTTTCTTT
TRBD1	TRBV6-1	NA	TRBJ2-7	CASSEGPGQGYYEQYF	TGTGCCAGCAGTGAAGGACCGGGACAGGGCTACTACGAGCAGTACTTC
TRBD1	TRBV10-3	NA	TRBJ1-1	CAISLQGSEAFF	TGTGCCATCAGCCTACAGGGGTCTGAAGCTTTCTTT
TRBD1	TRBV6-6	NA	TRBJ2-2	CASSRTGPRSGELFF	TGTGCCAGCAGTAGGACAGGGCCTAGATCCGGGGAGCTGTTTTTT
NA	TRBV6-5	NA	TRBJ2-1	CASSPNTWNEQFF	TGTGCCAGCAGTCCCAACACGTGGAATGAGCAGTTCTTC
NA	TRBV29-1	NA	TRBJ2-3	CSVGWPTGTDTQYF	TGCAGCGTTGGCTGGCCCACAGGCACAGATACGCAGTATTTT